This TCR beta chain came from a study of Ad26.COV2.S vaccination and SARS-CoV-2 variants. Study-wide points: Spike-specific TCR breadth was greater after Ad26.COV2.S than placebo. Measurement of non-spike TCR breadth gave similar results in vaccine and placebo recipients.

The treatment: about 20 received Ad26.COV2.S at low or high dose, single or two shots; 5 received placebo; per-sample allocation not given. Each sample was drawn 63 days after the first injection (of vaccine or placebo). Participants' vaccine, an Ad26 vector, delivered Wuhan-strain SARS-CoV-2 spike. The CDR3 consists of 13 residues. In germline, CDR1 is LNHDA, CDR2 SQIVND (reference sequence). The V and J ends lost 10 bases and 6 bases, in that order; junction bases with no gene match: 9. On this clone: What it binds is not known.

Data came from immunoSEQ multiplex PCR; TCRdb stores just in-frame clones and leaves some out. Altogether some 250,000 clones are present, over 75% being singletons, with the ten largest covering approximately 11%. This specimen was peripheral blood, taken in a trial of Ad26.COV2.S vaccine versus placebo. The sequence was obtained from a person aged 18-65 years who received the Ad26.COV2.S COVID-19 vaccine or a placebo. The V call is TRBV19, the J call TRBJ1-2, with 9 bases that match TRBD1. CDR3 in amino acids: CATYRGLLNGYTF. The CDR3 DNA sequence: TGTGCCACCTACAGGGGGCTATTGAATGGCTACACCTTC.